Described below is a single T cell receptor (beta chain) sequence and its context. Its antigen is still unknown. The sample contains more than one DNA sequence encoding this CDR3. The PCR had 60 Vbeta and 13 Jbeta primers. Profiling relied on immunoSEQ multiplex PCR, and the TCRdb table lists in-frame clones only, not all of them. The sample records under 200,000 clones, roughly four fifths being singletons. The data are from a study of cytomegalovirus exposure and HLA in healthy donors. Germline loops: CDR1 SGHDT, CDR2 YYEEEE. V trimming: 0 bases; J trimming: 3 bases; junction bases outside the gene matches: 1. The CDR3 length is 14 residues. Findings and caveats of the study: It was in a later analysis that TCR association rates were seen to vary by HLA locus, highest for DRB1 and lowest for HLA-C. Immune exposure information comprised only CMV serostatus.

This chain connects TRBV5-6 to TRBJ2-7; TRBD1 matches 9 bases. The receptor was isolated from a male donor in good health and CMV-seropositive. The sequenced sample was PBMCs. The CDR3 loop is CASSLGQGVYEQYF. The CDR3 coding sequence is TGTGCCAGCAGCTTGGGACAGGGGGTCTACGAGCAGTACTTC.